The 3 T cell receptor beta chains given below trace back to one sample, sequenced in a study of beta chain features in type 1 diabetes. Study outcomes and limitations: All four CD4+ subsets from Type 1 diabetes patients carried moderately but significantly shorter TCRB CDR3s.

The antigens of these receptors remain unknown. Expressed TCRB transcripts were sequenced, since all the RNA that had been isolated was reverse transcribed. Assay used: immunoSEQ multiplex PCR; TCRdb lists only in-frame clones, some missing. Of some 270,000 clones in the sample, about a tenth were seen once. Sequencing used naive CD4+ T cells from blood. The receptors come from a man in his thirties or forties with type 1 diabetes.

The table lists this clone with a few counts. One end of the junction fails to match germline, which may point to a read error. The chain links TRBV6-1 to TRBJ2-3; 9 bases match TRBD2. This CDR3 region has 16 residues. Germline assignment: CDR1 MNHNS and CDR2 SASEGT. Written as DNA, the CDR3 is TGTGCCAGCAGTGCCCTAGCGGGAACTAGCACAGTTACGCAGTATTTT. Translated: CASSALAGTSTVTQYF.

V is TRBV2 and J is TRBJ2-1, with 8 bases fitting TRBD2. The CDR3 length is 11 residues. V dropped 11 bases and J dropped 7; count of bases not matched to a gene: 4. In germline, CDR1 is SNHLY, CDR2 FYNNEI. CDR3 sequence reads: CASAGANEQFF. CDR3 DNA sequence: TGTGCCTCAGCGGGGGCTAATGAGCAGTTCTTC.

This clone has only a few counts. The genes are TRBV5-1 and TRBJ2-2, with no clear D. V lost 4 bases and J lost 3, with 10 bases in between. The CDR3 contains 14 residues. CDR1 is SGHRS, CDR2 YFSETQ, per germline. This chain's CDR3 is CASSISSYTGELFF. The CDR3 DNA is TGCGCCAGCAGCATATCGTCCTACACCGGGGAGCTGTTTTTT.